This T cell receptor beta chain was retrieved from a study of T cell responses to AZD1222 COVID-19 vaccine. Regarding the study as a whole: Most donors were white British and more were female, and clonal diversity was possibly underestimated. Baseline testing showed seropositivity in only 5 or 6 AZD1222 recipients.

There are 18 residues in the CDR3. Trimming removed 3 bases from V and 1 base from J, with 19 bases in between. Germline V gene lookup returns CDR1 LNHDA and CDR2 SQIVND (reference sequence). Using immunoSEQ multiplex PCR, the repertoire was profiled, and TCRdb retains in-frame clones only, with some absent. The data contain some 42,000 clones, 65% to 85% of them singletons. As for this clone: Its antigen is unidentified.

The clonotype comes from an adult who received the AZD1222 COVID-19 vaccine. This chain joins TRBV19 and TRBJ1-3; D possibly corresponds to TRBD1 (5 bases). Sample: peripheral blood, taken 28 days after the second AZD1222 dose. The CDR3 loop reads CASSIWGFGQRSGNTIYF. As DNA, the CDR3 is TGTGCCAGTAGTATTTGGGGCTTCGGGCAACGATCTGGAAACACCATATATTTT.